Each of the 2 T cell receptor beta chains below was sequenced from the same sample in a study of blood T cell repertoires in COVID-19. Profiled with immunoSEQ multiplex PCR; TCRdb holds only in-frame clones, not every one. The data show over 60,000 clones, 92% seen once. Specimen: peripheral blood. The receptors shown here come from a human donor in a cohort sampled during active COVID-19.

The J gene is TRBJ1-3, the V gene TRBV4-2, with D unclear. Germline V gives CDR1 LGHNA, CDR2 YNFKEQ. The CDR3 contains 12 residues. The ends were cut back, 1 base at V and 9 bases at J, with 7 bases in the middle. CDR3 DNA sequence: TGTGCCAGCAGCCAAGGCGGGAGCACCATATATTTT. It translates to CASSQGGSTIYF.

V and J are TRBV18 and TRBJ2-1; 8 bases fit TRBD2. Germline assignment: CDR1 KGHSH and CDR2 LQKENI. The CDR3 has 16 amino acids. The junction had 10 bases not matched to a gene; V was cut back by 3 bases and J by 6 bases. The CDR3, as DNA: TGTGCCAGCTCACCCCGTCAAGCGGGAGTGGGCAATGAGCAGTTCTTC. This gives the protein CASSPRQAGVGNEQFF.